These 20 T cell receptor beta chains originate from one sample sequenced in a study of cytomegalovirus exposure and HLA in healthy donors. With 60 Vbeta and 13 Jbeta primers, the PCR was carried out. Repertoires were generated with immunoSEQ multiplex PCR, while TCRdb's copy carries only in-frame clones and drops some. Of tens of thousands of clones in the sample, more than 80% were seen once. The sample was PBMCs. The receptors shown here come from a woman aged 25 to 39 in good health and CMV-seronegative.

V usage is TRBV10-3 and J usage is TRBJ1-6, with a weak D call TRBD1 (5 bases). Germline V CDR1 and CDR2: ENHRY, SYGVKD. Trimming removed 3 bases at V and 6 bases at J, with 18 bases between. The CDR3 consists of 17 residues. The CDR3 loop is CAISEHRGVVGNSPLHF. The DNA of the CDR3 is TGTGCCATCAGTGAACACCGGGGGGTGGTGGGTAATTCACCCCTCCACTTT.

There are a few counts of this clone. In DNA form, the CDR3 reads TGTGCCAGCAACCCGGGTCCAGATTCACCCCTCCACTTT. Protein: CASNPGPDSPLHF. The rearrangement links TRBV9 to TRBJ1-6, with unresolved D. The germline V gene has CDR1 SGDLS and CDR2 YYNGEE. V lost 6 bases, J lost 8 bases, and 12 bases lay in between. This CDR3 is 13 amino acids long.

The chain links TRBV7-6 to TRBJ2-7; TRBD2 might be the D (6 bases). V was clipped by 1 base and J by 7 bases, with 17 bases between them. The CDR3 runs to 15 residues. Germline values: CDR1 SGHVS, CDR2 FNYEAQ. CDR3 region: CASSLGGGEGSEQYF. CDR3 nucleotides: TGTGCCAGCAGCTTAGGAGGAGGGGAAGGCTCTGAGCAGTACTTC. The entire variable domain, with the rest obtained from reference TRBV7-6 and TRBJ2-7, is as follows: GAGVSQSPRYKVTKRGQDVALRCDPISGHVSLYWYRQALGQGPEFLTYFNYEAQQDKSGLPNDRFSAERPEGSISTLTIQRTEQRDSAMYRCASSLGGGEGSEQYFGPGTRLTVT.

This clone was seen only once. The chain combines TRBV28 with TRBJ2-5; 9 nucleotides match TRBD1. Germline values: CDR1 MDHEN, CDR2 SYDVKM. Losses at the gene ends were 5 bases for V and 4 bases for J; bases not matched to a gene: 8. The CDR3 is 15 residues long. The CDR3 coding sequence is TGTGCCAGCAGTGGGACAGGGTACGATTCAGAGACCCAGTACTTC. Its protein is CASSGTGYDSETQYF.

The chain joins TRBV10-3 to TRBJ2-3; 10 bases line up with TRBD2. Germline CDR1 and CDR2: ENHRY and SYGVKD. V lost 4 bases, J lost 1 base, and 2 bases stayed unmatched. This CDR3 contains 15 residues. The CDR3 DNA sequence: TGTGCCATCAGTGGAAGCGGGGGGGGCACAGATACGCAGTATTTT. Translating gives CAISGSGGGTDTQYF.

The chain uses TRBV11-2 and TRBJ2-2, with 10 bases fitting TRBD2. CDR3 size: 17 residues. V shed 5 bases and J 2 bases; nucleotides not matched to a gene: 8. Germline assignment: CDR1 SGHAT and CDR2 FQNNGV. The CDR3 DNA follows: TGTGCCAGCAGCCCCCAACTAGCGGGGTATAACACCGGGGAGCTGTTTTTT. Residues: CASSPQLAGYNTGELFF.

The chain is built from TRBV11-2 and TRBJ1-4, with no clear D. Trimming removed 1 base from V and 6 bases from J, with 9 bases in between. The CDR3 length is 14 residues. Germline V gene data show CDR1 as SGHAT and CDR2 as FQNNGV. This CDR3 reads CASSLGTGDEKLFF. The DNA for the CDR3 is TGTGCCAGCAGCTTAGGGACCGGGGATGAAAAACTGTTTTTT. Based on the CDR3 plus reference TRBV11-2 and TRBJ1-4, the full variable domain is EAGVAQSPRYKIIEKRQSVAFWCNPISGHATLYWYQQILGQGPKLLIQFQNNGVVDDSQLPKDRFSAERLKGVDSTLKIQPAKLEDSAVYLCASSLGTGDEKLFFGSGTQLSVL.

The CDR3 protein is CASSPSRGDQPQHF. In DNA, the CDR3 is TGTGCCAGCTCACCCTCCAGGGGGGATCAGCCCCAGCATTTT. The chain carries TRBV18 and TRBJ1-5, with 7 bases lining up with TRBD1. Germline-derived CDR1 and CDR2 are KGHSH and LQKENI. The V gene end was trimmed by 3 bases and the J gene end by 5 bases; junction bases not matched to a gene: 4. The length of the CDR3 is 14 residues.

The chain uses TRBV11-3 and TRBJ2-5; TRBD2 is a possible D gene (5 bases). This CDR3 has 14 amino acids. Per the germline V gene, CDR1 is SGHNT and CDR2 is YENEEA. Trimming took 5 bases from V and 4 from J, leaving 14 bases between them. For the CDR3, the DNA is TGTGCCAGCAGCGCCCCGGGCGCGGGAGAGACCCAGTACTTC. Protein: CASSAPGAGETQYF.

This clone was detected a few times. The gene calls are TRBV5-6 and TRBJ1-3, with 8 bases matching TRBD1. This CDR3 is 16 amino acids long. V gave up 1 base and J gave up 1 base; unmatched junction bases: 4. The germline V gene encodes CDR1 SGHDT and CDR2 YYEEEE. The CDR3 loop is CASSLRGTGSGNTIYF. CDR3 coding DNA: TGTGCCAGCAGCTTGCGCGGGACAGGATCTGGAAACACCATATATTTT. The entire variable domain, with the rest obtained from reference TRBV5-6 and TRBJ1-3, is as follows: DAGVTQSPTHLIKTRGQQVTLRCSPKSGHDTVSWYQQALGQGPQFIFQYYEEEERQRGNFPDRFSGHQFPNYSSELNVNALLLGDSALYLCASSLRGTGSGNTIYFGEGSWLTVV.

The chain carries TRBV28 and TRBJ1-4; the match to TRBD1 covers 11 bases. CDR1 MDHEN and CDR2 SYDVKM come from the germline V gene. J lost 11 bases, V lost 7 bases, and 9 bases had no gene match. The CDR3 spans 14 residues. The CDR3 nucleotides are TGTGCCAGCACCCCGGGACAGGGGGTTCGGAAACTGTTTTTT. Translating gives CASTPGQGVRKLFF. The complete variable domain, with remaining parts taken from reference TRBV28 and TRBJ1-4, reads DVKVTQSSRYLVKRTGEKVFLECVQDMDHENMFWYRQDPGLGLRLIYFSYDVKMKEKGDIPEGYSVSREKKERFSLILESASTNQTSMYLCASTPGQGVRKLFFGSGTQLSVL.

The chain uses TRBV2 and TRBJ2-5, with D possibly matching TRBD2 (7 bases). Germline CDR1 and CDR2: SNHLY and FYNNEI. Trimming took 7 bases from V and 4 from J, leaving 13 bases between them. CDR3 size: 13 residues. The CDR3 spells CASTWGGRETQYF. The CDR3 DNA reads as TGTGCCAGCACCTGGGGGGGGCGAGAGACCCAGTACTTC.

The chain couples TRBV30 to TRBJ2-5; 10 bases map to TRBD1. Germline assignment: CDR1 GTSNPN and CDR2 SVGIG (reference sequence). This CDR3 is built from 17 residues. V shed 4 bases and J 5 bases; nucleotides not matched to a gene: 16. The CDR3 coding sequence is TGTGCCTGGACCGAACCCCACCGGGACAGGGGTTTGGAGACCCAGTACTTC. The encoded protein is CAWTEPHRDRGLETQYF.

This clone was counted a single time. The chain has TRBV28 and TRBJ1-6, with 9 bases that match TRBD1. Germline V gene sequence: CDR1 MDHEN, CDR2 SYDVKM. V trimming: 2 bases; J trimming: 6 bases; junction bases outside the gene matches: 11. This CDR3 region has 18 residues. Here the CDR3 reads CASSLVTLQGAPNSPLHF. The CDR3, as DNA: TGTGCCAGCAGTTTAGTGACCCTACAGGGGGCGCCTAATTCACCCCTCCACTTT. The full variable domain, completed using reference TRBV28 and TRBJ1-6, is DVKVTQSSRYLVKRTGEKVFLECVQDMDHENMFWYRQDPGLGLRLIYFSYDVKMKEKGDIPEGYSVSREKKERFSLILESASTNQTSMYLCASSLVTLQGAPNSPLHFGNGTRLTVT.

The CDR3 bases are TGCGCCAGCAGCTTGGACAGGGTCAACTATGGCTACACCTTC. Amino acid sequence: CASSLDRVNYGYTF. V gene TRBV5-1 combines with J gene TRBJ1-2; a weak D match, TRBD1 (6 bases). Per the germline V gene, CDR1 is SGHRS and CDR2 is YFSETQ. CDR3 length: 14 amino acids. V was cut by 0 bases and J by 2 bases, with 8 bases left in between. Looking up the rest from reference TRBV5-1 and TRBJ1-2 gives the full variable domain: KAGVTQTPRYLIKTRGQQVTLSCSPISGHRSVSWYQQTPGQGLQFLFEYFSETQRNKGNFPGRFSGRQFSNSRSEMNVSTLELGDSALYLCASSLDRVNYGYTFGSGTRLTVV.

This sequence joins TRBV9 and TRBJ2-3; 7 bases are a match to TRBD1. V gave up 4 bases and J gave up 2 bases; unmatched junction bases: 10. CDR3 length equals 16 residues. Germline CDR1 and CDR2: SGDLS and YYNGEE. The CDR3 loop reads CASSLKGDSFTDTQYF. For the CDR3, the DNA is TGTGCCAGCAGCTTGAAGGGGGACAGCTTCACAGATACGCAGTATTTT.

This chain connects TRBV5-6 to TRBJ1-4; D might be TRBD1 (6 bases). V was clipped by 5 bases and J by 7 bases, with 21 bases between them. CDR3 size: 16 residues. Germline CDR1 reads SGHDT; CDR2 reads YYEEEE. CDR3 protein: CASSPTGRGPGEKLFF. CDR3 in DNA: TGTGCCAGCAGTCCTACAGGGAGAGGTCCGGGTGAAAAACTGTTTTTT.

V and J are TRBV5-1 and TRBJ2-1, with 15 bases lining up with TRBD2. This CDR3 is 18 amino acids long. The V gene's germline CDR1 is SGHRS and CDR2 YFSETQ. Trimming removed 4 bases from V and 1 base from J; junction bases left unmatched: 6. The CDR3 sequence is CASSLGLAGGLSYNEQFF. CDR3 DNA sequence: TGCGCCAGCAGCCTAGGACTAGCGGGGGGGCTTTCCTACAATGAGCAGTTCTTC.

This clone was recorded once. V is TRBV27 and J is TRBJ1-2, with TRBD1 matching over 10 bases. The length of the CDR3 is 15 residues. Trimming at V came to 5 bases and at J to 7 bases, leaving 10 bases not matched to a gene. CDR1 and CDR2 from the germline V gene are MNHEY and SMNVEV (reference sequence). CDR3 DNA sequence: TGTGCCAGCAGTCTCCACCCGGGACAGGGGTTTGGCTACACCTTC. This gives the protein CASSLHPGQGFGYTF.

The genes are TRBV6-5 and TRBJ1-2; TRBD1 is a possible D gene (6 bases). The CDR3 extends over 14 amino acids. Trimming took off 6 bases at V and 1 base at J, with 12 bases between the two ends. Germline V CDR1 and CDR2: MNHEY, SVGAGI. This chain's CDR3 is CASRGGGSNYGYTF. The CDR3 coding sequence is TGTGCCAGCAGGGGAGGGGGTAGTAACTATGGCTACACCTTC.